This TCR beta chain emerged from a study of T cell changes during pregnancy in multiple sclerosis. The CDR3 runs to 13 residues. CDR1 and CDR2 from the germline V gene are MDHEN and SYDVKM. The V gene end was trimmed by 6 bases and the J gene end by 8 bases; junction bases not matched to a gene: 7. Assay: immunoSEQ multiplex PCR; the TCRdb copy retains only in-frame clones and omits some. The repertoire has about 130,000 clones, approximately 96% of them found once; the top ten carry around 0.4%. The receptor was derived from a female donor with multiple sclerosis, enrolled in a pregnancy study. The J gene is TRBJ1-2, the V gene TRBV28, with 9 bases fitting TRBD1. The specimen was peripheral blood, collected after pregnancy. CDR3 sequence (DNA): TGTGCCAGCAGCCTACAGGGGGCACGGGGCTACACCTTC. Translation: CASSLQGARGYTF.